A single sample is the source of the 32 T cell receptor beta chains below, sequenced in a study of blood T cell repertoires in COVID-19. TCRdb's copy holds only in-frame clones and misses some; the assay was immunoSEQ multiplex PCR. In the table there are about 160,000 clones, approximately 95% of which are singletons. The specimen sequenced was peripheral blood. The source is a woman aged 60-75 years with COVID-19, enrolled during active disease.

The V gene is TRBV7-2, the J gene TRBJ2-3; 12 bases map to TRBD2. Per germline, CDR1 SGHTA and CDR2 FQGNSA. V shed 1 base, J shed 4 bases, and the junction held 6 bases outside the gene matches. This CDR3 is built from 17 residues. CDR3 protein: CASSLVSSGGASDTQYF. The DNA for the CDR3 is TGTGCCAGCAGCTTAGTGTCTAGCGGGGGGGCGTCAGATACGCAGTATTTT.

This clone appeared once. In DNA, the CDR3 is TGTGCCACCAGCAGAGATTATCCGACAGAGGCCCCCACAGATACGCAGTATTTT. Translating gives CATSRDYPTEAPTDTQYF. The chain employs TRBV15 and TRBJ2-3; D possibly corresponds to TRBD1 (5 bases). The CDR3 covers 18 residues. The germline gives CDR1 LNHNV, CDR2 YYDKDF (reference sequence). V gave up 0 bases and J gave up 2 bases, with 18 bases separating them.

V usage is TRBV6-2 or TRBV6-3 and J usage is TRBJ1-1, with a tentative D call TRBD1 (6 bases). The CDR3 has 16 residues. In germline, CDR1 is MNHEY, CDR2 SVGEGT. Deletions cut 5 bases from V and 0 bases from J, with 16 bases between. The CDR3 DNA reads TGTGCCAGCAGTCCCCTGGCAGGGGCCGTGAACACTGAAGCTTTCTTT. Protein product: CASSPLAGAVNTEAFF.

The chain links TRBV13 to TRBJ1-1; the match to TRBD1 covers 9 bases. V dropped 5 bases and J dropped 5; count of bases not matched to a gene: 9. The length of the CDR3 is 15 residues. Germline values: CDR1 PRHDT, CDR2 FYEKMQ (reference sequence). CDR3 sequence: CASSPRTGAPTEAFF. For the CDR3, the DNA is TGTGCCAGCAGCCCAAGGACAGGGGCTCCTACTGAAGCTTTCTTT.

The CDR3 region is CASSLDTGRPQHF. The DNA for the CDR3 is TGTGCCAGCAGCTTAGACACGGGAAGGCCCCAGCATTTT. The J gene is TRBJ1-5, the V gene TRBV11-2, with D hard to call. V was shortened by 0 bases and J by 9 bases, with 9 bases between the two germline ends. Per the germline V gene, CDR1 is SGHAT and CDR2 is FQNNGV. The CDR3 runs 13 residues. The full variable domain, its missing parts supplied by reference TRBV11-2 and TRBJ1-5, is EAGVAQSPRYKIIEKRQSVAFWCNPISGHATLYWYQQILGQGPKLLIQFQNNGVVDDSQLPKDRFSAERLKGVDSTLKIQPAKLEDSAVYLCASSLDTGRPQHFGDGTRLSIL.

The chain employs TRBV6-5 and TRBJ1-2; D may be TRBD1 (6 bases). V lost 9 bases and J 0 bases, leaving 17 bases between the germline ends. CDR3 length: 15 residues. The germline V gene has CDR1 MNHEY and CDR2 SVGAGI. The CDR3 region has the DNA TGTGCCAGTAGGGGACACTCCCAAGCTAACTATGGCTACACCTTC. As protein: CASRGHSQANYGYTF.

This clone was found once. The chain combines TRBV15 with TRBJ1-4; TRBD1 is a possible D gene (5 bases). Germline CDR1 LNHNV, CDR2 YYDKDF (reference sequence). This CDR3 comprises 17 residues. V gave up 4 bases and J gave up 0 bases, with 15 bases separating them. The CDR3 bases are TGTGCCACCAGCAACCCTGGGGGAGGTGCAACTAATGAAAAACTGTTTTTT. Its translation is CATSNPGGGATNEKLFF.

The chain uses TRBV10-3 and TRBJ1-2, with 8 nucleotides matching TRBD1. This CDR3 comprises 14 residues. The V gene end was trimmed by 9 bases and the J gene end by 2 bases; junction bases not matched to a gene: 8. CDR1 and CDR2 (germline): ENHRY, SYGVKD. The DNA for the CDR3 is TGTGCCATGAAATCCGGGACAGGCAACTATGGCTACACCTTC. This encodes CAMKSGTGNYGYTF.

V and J are TRBV6-6 and TRBJ1-5; D not certain. CDR3 length equals 14 residues. The V gene's germline CDR1 is MNHNY and CDR2 SVGAGI (reference sequence). Trimming stripped 4 bases from V and 5 bases from J, with 12 bases between. DNA of the CDR3: TGTGCCAGCAGTTCAACGGGTACGTATCAGCCCCAGCATTTT. Its translation is CASSSTGTYQPQHF.

V is TRBV11-2 and J is TRBJ1-6; TRBD1 might be the D (5 bases). There are 14 residues in the CDR3. The V gene lost 3 bases and the J gene lost 7 bases, with 10 bases spanning the gap. CDR1 and CDR2 (germline): SGHAT, FQNNGV. The CDR3 sequence: CASSLGGTNSPLHF. In nucleotides, the CDR3 is TGTGCCAGCAGCTTGGGGGGAACGAATTCACCCCTCCACTTT.

The chain uses TRBV4-3 and TRBJ2-1; 9 positions agree with TRBD2. The CDR3 has 15 residues. V lost 0 bases, J lost 3 bases, and 0 bases stayed unmatched. Germline assignment: CDR1 LGHNA and CDR2 YSLEER. CDR3 DNA: TGCGCCAGCAGCCAAGAGCGGGGGGGCTACAATGAGCAGTTCTTC. Translated, it gives CASSQERGGYNEQFF.

The chain employs TRBV15 and TRBJ1-2; unclear D gene. This CDR3 has 14 amino acids. Germline V gene data show CDR1 as LNHNV and CDR2 as YYDKDF (reference sequence). V lost 0 bases to trimming and J lost 3 bases, with 8 bases between them. The CDR3 sequence: CATSRDATDYGYTF. Here the CDR3 DNA reads TGTGCCACCAGCAGAGATGCCACAGACTATGGCTACACCTTC.

The V and J genes are TRBV6-2 or TRBV6-3 and TRBJ2-2, with D perhaps matching TRBD2 (6 bases). CDR3 size: 13 residues. Germline assignment: CDR1 MNHEY and CDR2 SVGEGT. Trimming took off 5 bases at V and 6 bases at J, with 10 bases between the two ends. The chain's CDR3 is CASSGWGAGELFF. In DNA form, the CDR3 reads TGTGCCAGCAGTGGCTGGGGGGCCGGGGAGCTGTTTTTT.

In its sample, this clone was seen once. CDR3 sequence reads: CASSSLRSIYGYTF. CDR3 sequence (DNA): TGTGCCAGCAGCTCCCTCCGGTCCATCTATGGCTACACCTTC. The gene calls are TRBV11-2 and TRBJ1-2; D uncertain. Germline V CDR1 and CDR2: SGHAT, FQNNGV. This CDR3 region has 14 residues. Trimming took off 4 bases at V and 4 bases at J, with 13 bases between the two ends.

V and J are TRBV5-6 and TRBJ1-5, with D tentatively TRBD1 (6 bases). CDR1 is SGHDT and CDR2 is YYEEEE in the germline V gene. Trimming stripped 3 bases from V and 5 bases from J, with 12 bases between. The CDR3 runs 14 residues. The CDR3 sequence: CASSSGTPDQPQHF. In DNA form, the CDR3 reads TGTGCCAGCAGCTCCGGGACACCAGATCAGCCCCAGCATTTT.

The chain employs TRBV18 and TRBJ1-3; a possible D gene is TRBD1 (5 bases). Germline V gene sequence: CDR1 KGHSH, CDR2 LQKENI. The CDR3 loop spans 16 amino acids. The ends were cut back, 3 bases at V and 0 bases at J, with 12 bases in the middle. CDR3 in amino acids: CASSPVGTGSGNTIYF. The CDR3 coding sequence is TGTGCCAGCTCACCGGTTGGGACTGGCTCTGGAAACACCATATATTTT.

The chain carries TRBV7-2 and TRBJ1-5, with D possibly being TRBD1 (6 bases). With 1 base removed from V and 7 bases from J, the gap between germline ends came to 11 bases. CDR1 and CDR2 from the germline V gene are SGHTA and FQGNSA. The CDR3 runs to 14 residues. The CDR3 DNA reads TGTGCCAGCAGCTTAGGCAGGGGTGGACAGCCCCAGCATTTT. Amino acids: CASSLGRGGQPQHF.

The chain is built from TRBV6-5 and TRBJ2-7, with 7 positions matching TRBD1. After removal of 6 bases from V and 3 bases from J, the junction contained 5 bases not matched to a gene. Germline V gives CDR1 MNHEY, CDR2 SVGAGI. The CDR3 is made up of 13 amino acids. CDR3 sequence: CASRRGQVYEQYF. The CDR3 DNA is TGTGCCAGCAGGAGAGGACAGGTCTACGAGCAGTACTTC.

The rearrangement joins TRBV5-4 to TRBJ2-7; D may be TRBD2 (6 bases). The CDR3 totals 14 residues. Germline loops: CDR1 SGHNT, CDR2 YYREEE (reference sequence). The V end lost 4 bases, the J end lost 4 bases, and 15 bases lay between the germline ends. CDR3 in amino acids: CASSPGDQGYEQYF. DNA for the CDR3: TGTGCCAGCAGCCCGGGGGACCAGGGTTACGAGCAGTACTTC.

The chain employs TRBV5-1 and TRBJ2-2; D might be TRBD1 (5 bases). The CDR3 sequence is 14 residues long. Per germline, CDR1 SGHRS and CDR2 YFSETQ. Trimming cost V 1 base and J 5 bases, with 9 bases left between them. The CDR3 DNA is TGCGCCAGCAGCTTGTCGCAGGGAACCGGGGAGCTGTTTTTT. It yields the protein CASSLSQGTGELFF.

V is TRBV6-5 and J is TRBJ2-2, with a possible D match to TRBD1 (6 bases). The V gene lost 6 bases and the J gene lost 2 bases, with 13 bases spanning the gap. The CDR3 is 15 amino acids. Germline-derived CDR1 and CDR2 are MNHEY and SVGAGI. CDR3 in amino acids: CASSPQGYNTGELFF. CDR3 DNA sequence: TGTGCCAGCAGCCCACAGGGATATAACACCGGGGAGCTGTTTTTT.

The chain carries TRBV27 and TRBJ1-3, with D perhaps matching TRBD1 (6 bases). The ends were cut back, 5 bases at V and 4 bases at J, with 21 bases in the middle. Germline V gene data show CDR1 as MNHEY and CDR2 as SMNVEV (reference sequence). This CDR3 is 17 amino acids long. The CDR3: CASSPWTATSPGNTIYF. CDR3 coding DNA: TGTGCCAGCAGTCCTTGGACAGCCACCTCGCCGGGAAACACCATATATTTT.

The V gene is TRBV5-4, the J gene TRBJ2-6, with 14 bases fitting TRBD2. The V segment lost 4 bases and the J segment 0 bases; nucleotides outside the gene matches: 6. CDR1 and CDR2 (germline): SGHNT, YYREEE (reference sequence). This CDR3 is 19 amino acids long. The CDR3 DNA reads as TGTGCCAGCAGCATCCCGGGACTAGCGGGGGTCTCTGGGGCCAACGTCCTGACTTTC. Translation gives CASSIPGLAGVSGANVLTF.

This clone was found a few times. This chain joins TRBV9 and TRBJ2-1; weak D call: TRBD1 (5 bases). Germline values: CDR1 SGDLS, CDR2 YYNGEE. V gave up 3 bases and J gave up 5 bases, with 6 bases separating them. This CDR3 contains 12 residues. CDR3 amino acids: CASSGTNNEQFF. The CDR3 DNA reads as TGTGCCAGCAGCGGGACAAACAATGAGCAGTTCTTC.

This clone has only a few counts. The J gene is TRBJ1-2, the V gene TRBV6-2 or TRBV6-3, with 9 bases matching TRBD1. CDR3 size: 15 residues. The J segment lost 6 bases and the V segment lost 5 bases, leaving 10 bases of the junction unmatched. CDR1 and CDR2 (germline): MNHEY, SVGEGT. CDR3 coding DNA: TGTGCCAGCAGTAAAACCGGGACAGGGCTTGATGGCTACACCTTC. This codes for CASSKTGTGLDGYTF.

The CDR3 reads CASNIGGTEAFF. For the CDR3, the DNA is TGTGCCAGCAACATCGGCGGCACTGAAGCTTTCTTT. The gene calls are TRBV6-5 and TRBJ1-1; D is unclear. Trimming shortened V by 7 bases and J by 4 bases, and 10 bases separated the two germline ends. The CDR3 sequence is 12 residues long. Per germline, CDR1 MNHEY and CDR2 SVGAGI.

This clone was found once. CDR3: CASRPTGTVNYGYTF. The CDR3 coding sequence is TGCGCCAGCCGACCAACAGGGACAGTTAACTATGGCTACACCTTC. V usage is TRBV5-1 and J usage is TRBJ1-2, with 7 bases identical to TRBD1. The CDR3 has 15 residues. CDR1 SGHRS and CDR2 YFSETQ come from the germline V gene. V trimming: 7 bases; J trimming: 1 base; junction bases outside the gene matches: 10.

The chain carries TRBV5-5 and TRBJ2-2; D is ambiguous. Per germline, CDR1 SGHKS and CDR2 YYEKEE (reference sequence). V dropped 1 base and J dropped 0 bases, with 4 bases sitting between them. This CDR3 comprises 14 residues. The CDR3 loop is CASSLTPNTGELFF. DNA of the CDR3: TGTGCCAGCAGCTTGACTCCGAACACCGGGGAGCTGTTTTTT. Together with reference TRBV5-5 and TRBJ2-2, the CDR3 gives the full variable domain: DAGVTQSPTHLIKTRGQQVTLRCSPISGHKSVSWYQQVLGQGPQFIFQYYEKEERGRGNFPDRFSARQFPNYSSELNVNALLLGDSALYLCASSLTPNTGELFFGEGSRLTVL.

J is TRBJ1-2 and V is TRBV2; 8 bases agree with TRBD1. The junction had 7 bases not matched to a gene; V was cut back by 7 bases and J by 0 bases. Germline CDR1 is SNHLY and CDR2 is FYNNEI. This CDR3 is 15 amino acids long. CDR3 DNA sequence: TGTGCCAGCAATCTGGACAGGGCGACTAACTATGGCTACACCTTC. It is translated as CASNLDRATNYGYTF.

The chain combines TRBV6-5 with TRBJ2-3; 10 nucleotides agree with TRBD1. J lost 2 bases, V lost 8 bases, and 7 bases had no gene match. The CDR3 contains 15 residues. Germline V CDR1 and CDR2: MNHEY, SVGAGI. The CDR3 DNA follows: TGTGCCAGCGGGGGACAGGGGCGTACCACAGATACGCAGTATTTT. It encodes CASGGQGRTTDTQYF.

The rearrangement uses TRBV12-3 or TRBV12-4 and TRBJ1-3, with no clear D. The CDR3 sequence is 12 residues long. Trimming took 3 bases from V and 3 from J, leaving 3 bases between them. The CDR3 reads CASSFIGNTIYF. In DNA form, the CDR3 reads TGTGCCAGCAGTTTTATTGGAAACACCATATATTTT.

The chain is built from TRBV12-3 or TRBV12-4 and TRBJ1-2; D unclear. The CDR3 contains 13 residues. The V gene lost 6 bases and the J gene lost 7 bases, with 15 bases spanning the gap. The CDR3 sequence: CASRKKSGFGYTF. The CDR3 region has the DNA TGTGCCAGCAGGAAAAAATCGGGGTTTGGCTACACCTTC.